Reported below is one T cell receptor beta chain. Its specificity is not known. Here immunoSEQ multiplex PCR was the method, and the copy in TCRdb shows in-frame clones only, minus some. Among more than 110,000 clones listed, about 91% were seen once. Trimming cost V 5 bases and J 9 bases, with 14 bases left between them. Per germline, CDR1 LGHDT and CDR2 YNNKEL (reference sequence). The CDR3 is 13 residues long. The sample comes from a study of T cell responses to AZD1222 COVID-19 vaccine. Findings of the study overall: Clonal diversity was possibly underestimated, and white British individuals and females predominated among donors. Among those given AZD1222, only 6 or 7 were seropositive at baseline.

This chain links TRBV3-1 (or the pseudogene TRBV3-2) with TRBJ2-1; D not certain. This TCR came from an adult in good health. The sample was peripheral blood, taken on day 0 of AZD1222 vaccination. DNA of the CDR3: TGTGCCAGCAGCTATTCTGATTTCGGTGAGCAGTTCTTC. This sequence encodes CASSYSDFGEQFF.